The entry that follows covers one T cell receptor (beta chain) sequence. This clonotype was observed many times. Its antigen remains unidentified. No much larger clone is present one base from it, and per-base qualities are unavailable. Here V drops 1 base and J drops 1 base, and the junction holds 4 bases not matched to any gene. The CDR3 starts with the cysteine, ends with the phenylalanine, and has 17 residues. The kept DNA is CDR3 alone, 51 bases in frame from the first base. CDR1 and CDR2 were assigned from the germline V gene (reference sequence) as PRHDT and FYEKMQ. Library method: PCR. The instrument was an Illumina HiSeq 4000. Bulk TCR libraries were prepared as previously described, using TCR primers listed in Table S5. The Qiagen AllPrep DNA/RNA kit was used to purify total RNA. Before analysis, reads from multiple sequencing runs of one library were combined. Processing in the source paper ran as follows. Reads were retained only if an exact TCR constant sequence was present, and the retained reads were trimmed to 150 nt and grouped according to their 12-nt molecular barcodes. Reads inside each barcode group were sub-clustered using a 15% Levenshtein threshold, and a quality-weighted consensus sequence was constructed for each RNA molecule. Non-functional sequences were excluded, and lower-count sequences lying one edit away from another sequence were also excluded. Based on a fit of two negative binomial distributions, barcode sub-clusters having less than 20% of the maximum read count were discarded. The raw public reads went through TCRdb reprocessing: fastp at Q25, MiXCR clone calling, in-frame beta chains kept. Each CDR3 protein appears once, grouped with its most common genes and DNA. In this record, the V and J calls reflect TCRdb's handling and not the investigators' own analysis. The sample data list about 640,000 distinct CDR3 sequences, and 15% to 20% of these were observed just once. The ten biggest clones cover 0.85% of the sample.

The data were taken from a study of molecular identifiers for immune sequencing clone quantification (dated by TCRdb to the late 2010s). A note on the overall study: For a replicate experiment, the RNA from either 20,000 or 100,000 naive CD8 T cells was divided into five aliquots, and four of those aliquots went on to sequencing. The study was a methods study using CD8 T cells to benchmark molecular-identifier clustering-based TCR repertoire sequencing (MIDCIRS) and TCR RNA copy counting.

Libraries of naive CD8 T cells were built from anywhere between about 17,000 and 1,000,000 sorted cells, with 10%, 30% or 50% of the purified RNA used. Naive CD8 T cells, defined as CD8+CD4-CCR7+CD45RA+, were FACS-sorted into RLT Plus buffer on a BD FACSAria II. To test detection sensitivity, Jurkat RNA equivalent to about ten TCR copies was spiked into samples of roughly 18,000-1,000,000 naive CD8 T cells. Enrichment of CD8 T cells was done with RosetteSep CD8+ T Cell Enrichment Cocktail plus Ficoll-Paque, and ACK red cell lysis came afterward. Paper-wide results and their limitations: A single cell's worth of spiked-in Jurkat TCR RNA was reported detectable even among some 920,000 naive CD8 T cells. The naive libraries included spiked-in Jurkat TCR RNA (roughly eleven copies' worth), and this Jurkat TCR RNA is not part of the donor repertoire. In CMV-specific effector cells, over 97% of molecules were held by clones above 20 RNA copies, whereas under 1% of molecules were held by such clones in naive cells. When barcode sub-clustering was omitted, TCR diversity was inflated by chimeric consensus sequences, with chimeras reaching as high as 47%. Highly expanded clone sizes could be underestimated because identical TCR molecules may share a barcode. Modeling gave approximately 3 recovered TCR RNA copies per cell versus about 10 by digital PCR, implying about 30% capture efficiency.

The sequenced sample consisted of naive CD8+ T cells from blood, with Jurkat cell RNA spiked in. The cell subset or site label for this specimen denotes: FACS-sorted CD8+CD4-CCR7+CD45RA+ naive T cells. This sequence uses TRBV13 and TRBJ1-1; 12 bases in the junction line up with TRBD1. The source is a human donor in good health. Some libraries in this study had Jurkat cell RNA spiked in. Read as DNA, the sequence is TGTGCCAGCAGCTTAGTGGGACAGGGGGCCCGGAACACTGAAGCTTTCTTT. Its protein is CASSLVGQGARNTEAFF. Supplemented by the reference TRBV13 and TRBJ1-1 proteins around the CDR3, the complete variable domain is AAGVIQSPRHLIKEKRETATLKCYPIPRHDTVYWYQQGPGQDPQFLISFYEKMQSDKGSIPDRFSAQQFSDYHSELNMSSLELGDSALYFCASSLVGQGARNTEAFFGQGTRLTVV.